The source of this T cell receptor (beta chain) is a study of T cell responses to AZD1222 COVID-19 vaccine. Details on this clone: Its target is unknown.

Produced via immunoSEQ multiplex PCR; TCRdb's table is partial and in-frame only. The table shows about 120,000 clones, with 89% occurring only once. The germline V gene encodes CDR1 MDHEN and CDR2 SYDVKM. There are 14 residues in the CDR3. Trimming removed 6 bases from V and 5 bases from J, with 16 bases in between. Study-wide results and caveats: Spike-specific TCR breadth and depth went up after people got two AZD1222 doses. Repertoires were obtained solely post-peak T cell response. Spike-spanning, vaccine-associated CD4 TCRs were dominant at 160-218 and 743-854.

Source: peripheral blood, taken on day 0 of AZD1222 vaccination. This sequence was found in an adult in good health. The chain joins TRBV28 to TRBJ1-2; TRBD1 is a possible D gene (6 bases). Here the CDR3 DNA reads TGTGCCAGCAGAGGGGGGAGAGGGTGGTATGGCTACACCTTC. As protein: CASRGGRGWYGYTF.